The sample holds many counts of the clone carrying this T cell receptor (beta chain). What it binds is not known. Semi-nested PCR with Nested Universal Primer A followed constant-region reverse priming of full-length variable regions. TCRdb processed the 5' RACE reads anew with MiXCR; each CDR3 protein has one entry. Among approximately 5,000 distinct CDR3 sequences listed, about 31% were seen once. Study findings and constraints: The TCR gene usage of tumor memory CD4+ T cells clustered together with blood and lymph node memory CD4+ cells and with lymph node naive CD4+ cells.

The CDR3 is made up of 12 amino acids. The V end lost 6 bases, the J end lost 3 bases, and 12 bases lay between the germline ends. The germline V gene has CDR1 DFQATT and CDR2 SNEGSKA (reference sequence). The gene calls are TRBV20-1 and TRBJ2-7; D is perhaps TRBD1 (6 bases). The clonotype comes from a female donor with breast cancer. Sequenced material: memory CD4+ T cells sorted from a lymph node. Subset meaning: memory CD4+ T cells, CD4+CD45RO+CD25-. This CDR3 reads CSAGDNGYEQYF. CDR3 sequence (DNA): TGCAGTGCGGGGGACAATGGCTACGAGCAGTACTTC.